Listed below are T cell receptor beta chains from one sample, sequenced in a study of cytomegalovirus exposure and HLA in healthy donors. Assay used: immunoSEQ multiplex PCR; TCRdb lists only in-frame clones, some missing. The top ten clones hold roughly 4% of a sample with 100,000 to 150,000 clones, approximately 79% of them seen once. Material: PBMCs. The receptor source for this set is a man aged 50 or older in good health and CMV-seropositive. Each CDR3 is given with its conserved first and last residue. Fields, in order: D gene, V gene, J gene, clone size, CDR3 protein, CDR3 DNA. A D gene is named only where the DNA matches it firmly. Clone size is not always given. Where it is, it says once, few, many or a class for expanded clones.

-	TRBV11-1	TRBJ2-1	-	CASSPYGGQGGITFNEQFF	TGTGCCAGCAGCCCCTATGGAGGGCAGGGTGGAATTACCTTCAATGAGCAGTTCTTC
TRBD1	TRBV11-2	TRBJ2-7	-	CASRIYAGGINEQYF	TGTGCCAGCAGGATATACGCAGGGGGTATCAACGAGCAGTACTTC
-	TRBV7-3	TRBJ2-5	-	CASSLTGDWETQYF	TGTGCCAGCAGTTTGACCGGGGACTGGGAGACCCAGTACTTC
TRBD2	TRBV9	TRBJ2-3	-	CASSVAASGGAGDTQYF	TGTGCCAGCAGCGTAGCTGCTAGCGGGGGGGCCGGGGATACGCAGTATTTT
TRBD1	TRBV29-1	TRBJ2-1	-	CSVVNRDRYNEQFF	TGCAGCGTTGTTAACCGGGACAGATACAATGAGCAGTTCTTC
TRBD2	TRBV6-6	TRBJ2-2	once	CGAGTSLTGELFF	TGTGGGGCCGGGACTAGCTTAACCGGGGAGCTGTTTTTT
-	TRBV7-7	TRBJ2-6	-	CASSPLGANVLTF	TGTGCCAGCAGCCCCCTTGGGGCCAACGTCCTGACTTTC
TRBD1	TRBV5-5	TRBJ1-1	-	CASSLAWGQATEAFF	TGTGCCAGCAGCTTGGCCTGGGGACAGGCCACTGAAGCTTTCTTT
-	TRBV29-1	TRBJ2-5	-	CSVVPIQLKETQYF	TGCAGCGTTGTTCCCATACAGCTAAAAGAGACCCAGTACTTC
-	TRBV5-1	TRBJ2-3	once	CASSLETSKGDTQYF	TGCGCCAGCAGCTTGGAAACTAGTAAAGGAGATACGCAGTATTTT
TRBD1	TRBV11-2	TRBJ1-1	few	CASSSSPDRRMSEAFF	TGTGCCAGCAGCTCTTCCCCGGACAGGAGAATGTCTGAAGCTTTCTTT
TRBD1	TRBV19	TRBJ2-7	few	CASSIGTGPYEQYF	TGTGCCAGTAGTATTGGGACAGGGCCCTACGAGCAGTACTTC
TRBD1	TRBV5-1	TRBJ2-1	few	CASSPTGMRYEQFF	TGCGCCAGCAGCCCGACAGGGATGAGGTATGAGCAGTTCTTC
TRBD1	TRBV27	TRBJ1-1	-	CASIKGGTGVGFTEAFF	TGTGCCAGCATAAAGGGCGGGACAGGGGTGGGATTCACTGAAGCTTTCTTT
TRBD2	TRBV7-2	TRBJ2-3	few	CASSLRPLGGGGRTDTQYF	TGTGCCAGCAGCTTAAGGCCCTTGGGCGGGGGGGGGCGGACAGATACGCAGTATTTT
-	TRBV18	TRBJ2-3	-	CASSPSGRGDTQYF	TGTGCCAGCTCACCATCTGGACGGGGGGATACGCAGTATTTT
-	TRBV12-5	TRBJ1-1	-	CASASLSDTEAFF	TGTGCTAGTGCTAGTCTATCGGACACTGAAGCTTTCTTT
TRBD1	TRBV10-2	TRBJ1-2	few	CASTSRRDSKFGYTF	TGCGCCAGCACCAGCCGAAGGGACAGTAAGTTTGGCTACACCTTC
-	TRBV15	TRBJ1-2	-	CATSREKEIYGYTF	TGTGCCACCAGCAGAGAGAAGGAGATCTATGGCTACACCTTC
TRBD1	TRBV6-1	TRBJ2-4	-	CASSGTGRNIQYF	TGTGCCAGCAGTGGGACAGGGAGGAACATTCAGTACTTC
-	TRBV27	TRBJ1-3	-	CASSTGPSGNTIYF	TGTGCCAGCAGCACAGGGCCCTCTGGAAACACCATATATTTT
-	TRBV5-1	TRBJ1-2	few	CASSYTGFDGYTF	TGTGCCAGCAGCTATACAGGGTTCGACGGCTACACCTTC
TRBD2	TRBV7-9	TRBJ2-1	-	CASTNGRDMAYNEQFF	TGTGCCAGCACTAACGGGAGGGACATGGCCTACAATGAGCAGTTCTTC
TRBD1	TRBV5-1	TRBJ2-3	-	CASSLGPTGVGTDTQYF	TGCGCCAGCAGCTTGGGCCCTACAGGGGTAGGCACAGATACGCAGTATTTT
-	TRBV5-6	TRBJ1-2	-	CASSPETGSLYGYTF	TGTGCCAGCAGCCCCGAAACTGGTAGTCTATATGGCTACACCTTC
-	TRBV25-1	TRBJ1-1	-	CASSESEAYTEAFF	TGTGCCAGCAGTGAGTCCGAGGCGTACACTGAAGCTTTCTTT
-	TRBV7-6	TRBJ2-5	-	CASSLVGGVQGAQYF	TGTGCCAGCAGCTTAGTCGGCGGGGTACAAGGGGCCCAGTACTTC
-	TRBV5-1	TRBJ2-1	-	CASSSSTGTRAMGQFF	TGCGCCAGCAGCTCATCAACCGGGACAAGGGCGATGGGGCAGTTCTTC
TRBD1	TRBV5-1	TRBJ1-2	few	CASSSSLDRVTF	TGCGCCAGCAGCTCTTCCCTCGACAGGGTCACCTTC
-	TRBV5-5	TRBJ1-1	few	CASSLNSRMNTEAFF	TGTGCCAGCAGCCTGAACAGTCGTATGAACACTGAAGCTTTCTTT
-	TRBV7-2	TRBJ2-7	few	CASSQPTQGMAYEQYF	TGTGCCAGCAGCCAACCGACTCAGGGGATGGCCTACGAGCAGTACTTC
TRBD1	TRBV27	TRBJ1-2	-	CASSLFQGVDYGYTF	TGTGCCAGCAGTTTATTCCAGGGGGTAGACTATGGCTACACCTTC
TRBD1	TRBV5-1	TRBJ2-1	-	CASSTPAGGNEQFF	TGCGCCAGCAGCACGCCGGCAGGGGGCAATGAGCAGTTCTTC
TRBD1	TRBV6-1	TRBJ2-7	-	CASRQDRVLAYEQYF	TGTGCCAGCAGGCAAGACAGGGTTCTTGCCTACGAGCAGTACTTC
TRBD2	TRBV5-4	TRBJ2-7	-	CASSSPLAGDQDF	TGTGCCAGCAGCTCCCCGCTAGCGGGGGATCAGGACTTC
TRBD1	TRBV19	TRBJ2-4	few	CASSSTGGKNIQYF	TGTGCCAGTAGCTCGACAGGGGGCAAAAACATTCAGTACTTC
-	TRBV4-3	TRBJ1-2	-	CASSPRGGANYGYTF	TGCGCCAGCAGTCCAAGAGGGGGTGCCAACTATGGCTACACCTTC
-	TRBV5-1	TRBJ1-1	-	CASSPDSGYAREAFF	TGCGCCAGCAGCCCGGACAGTGGCTATGCTAGGGAAGCTTTCTTT
TRBD1	TRBV6-4	TRBJ1-6	few	CASRPGTGFSPLHF	TGTGCCAGCCGGCCCGGGACAGGCTTTTCACCCCTCCACTTT
TRBD1	TRBV7-9	TRBJ1-2	-	CASSLAVGQGNGYTF	TGTGCCAGCAGCTTAGCAGTGGGACAGGGGAATGGCTACACCTTC
-	TRBV27	TRBJ2-7	-	CASSLYGALREQYF	TGTGCCAGCAGTTTGTATGGGGCGTTGAGGGAGCAGTACTTC
TRBD1	TRBV6-1	TRBJ1-5	few	CASSETHRGQPQHF	TGTGCCAGCAGTGAGACTCACAGGGGTCAGCCCCAGCATTTT
-	TRBV6-1	TRBJ1-4	-	CASSAGTGLTNEKLFF	TGTGCCAGCAGTGCCGGAACAGGGCTGACTAATGAAAAACTGTTTTTT
-	TRBV5-1	TRBJ1-1	few	CASSQNGRTANTEAFF	TGCGCCAGCAGCCAAAACGGACGGACAGCGAACACTGAAGCTTTCTTT
-	TRBV10-1	TRBJ1-1	many	CASTQNMNTEAFF	TGCGCCAGCACCCAGAACATGAACACTGAAGCTTTCTTT
TRBD2	TRBV10-1	TRBJ2-7	few	CASSETGTSGIYEQYF	TGCGCCAGCAGTGAGACCGGGACTAGCGGAATCTACGAGCAGTACTTC
-	TRBV4-3	TRBJ1-1	-	CASSQDFRSFTEAFF	TGCGCCAGCAGCCAAGATTTTAGAAGTTTCACTGAAGCTTTCTTT
-	TRBV7-8	TRBJ2-5	-	CASSLGPGQRETQYF	TGTGCCAGCAGCTTAGGTCCAGGGCAGAGGGAGACCCAGTACTTC
-	TRBV5-4	TRBJ1-4	-	CASSSTGATNEKLFF	TGTGCCAGCAGCTCTACAGGAGCAACTAATGAAAAACTGTTTTTT
TRBD1	TRBV6-5	TRBJ1-2	once	CASRLGTGGVYGYTF	TGTGCCAGCCGTTTAGGTACAGGGGGCGTCTATGGCTACACCTTC
-	TRBV6-1	TRBJ1-4	few	CASSEIYPDEKLFF	TGTGCCAGCAGTGAAATCTACCCGGATGAAAAACTGTTTTTT
-	TRBV7-6	TRBJ1-1	-	CASSFSTGTEAFF	TGTGCCAGCAGCTTTTCAACCGGGACTGAAGCTTTCTTT
-	TRBV19	TRBJ1-5	-	CASSPPAGDQPQHF	TGTGCCAGTAGCCCACCGGCAGGGGATCAGCCCCAGCATTTT
TRBD1	TRBV19	TRBJ1-2	-	CASSPRQGNYGYTF	TGTGCCAGTAGTCCAAGACAGGGAAACTATGGCTACACCTTC